Listed below are T cell receptor beta chains from one sample, sequenced in a study of Graves' ophthalmopathy and Graves' hyperthyroidism. TCRdb re-analysed the multiplex PCR reads in MiXCR, keeping a single row per CDR3 protein. The sample lists 150,000 to 200,000 distinct CDR3 sequences; under 45% were seen once. What was sequenced was peripheral blood. The receptors come from a man aged 25 to 40 with Graves' ophthalmopathy. CDR3s include the opening cysteine and the closing phenylalanine or tryptophan. Size tells how often a clone was seen (once, few, many) or the class of an expanded clone, and some rows leave it out.

v_call	clone_size	j_call	cdr3_aa
TRBV13	many	TRBJ2-7	CASSIRDTPYEQYF
TRBV27	few	TRBJ1-1	CASSLLGGNTEAFF
TRBV20-1	.	TRBJ2-5	CSARRDSGETQYF
TRBV11-2	once	TRBJ1-1	CASSRGRQNTEAFF
TRBV6-2/TRBV6-3	.	TRBJ1-5	CASSDGGDSNQPQHF
TRBV7-2	few	TRBJ2-5	CASSFRHGQETQYF
TRBV10-3	many	TRBJ1-1	CAISAAGRRNTEAFF
TRBV27	many	TRBJ2-5	CASSPRLQETQYF
TRBV6-2/TRBV6-3	many	TRBJ1-3	CASSPYDKGISGNTIYF
TRBV20-1	many	TRBJ2-5	CSALQETQYF
TRBV28	.	TRBJ1-2	CASTLKGGYGYTF
TRBV6-2/TRBV6-3	many	TRBJ2-2	CASSYSTSGSFTGELFF
TRBV6-2/TRBV6-3	many	TRBJ2-5	CASSYAELRVHQETQYF
TRBV27	many	TRBJ1-2	CASTYRGTAKYSNGYTF
TRBV24-1	.	TRBJ2-7	CASSPAAAASYEQYF
TRBV6-2/TRBV6-3	.	TRBJ2-7	CATAFGGEQYF
TRBV12-3/TRBV12-4	few	TRBJ1-5	CASSLTGEIQPQHF
TRBV12-3/TRBV12-4	many	TRBJ1-2	CASSLTPWDGYTF
TRBV5-5	many	TRBJ1-1	CASSTFQGEAFF
TRBV24-1	few	TRBJ1-2	CATSDFKGYTF
TRBV6-2/TRBV6-3	.	TRBJ2-7	CASSYPGTGAVVEQYF
TRBV11-2	.	TRBJ1-6	CASEGQPNSPLHF
TRBV30	.	TRBJ1-5	CAWRRPEGLGQPQHF
TRBV6-5	many	TRBJ2-7	CALRDTTYEQYF
TRBV12-3/TRBV12-4	many	TRBJ2-4	CASSLGGTKNIQYF
TRBV6-2/TRBV6-3	many	TRBJ2-7	CASSYRTTYEQYF
TRBV20-1	.	TRBJ2-7	CSARDLASGRSSYEQYF
TRBV7-8	many	TRBJ2-7	CASSLGRRASYEQYF
TRBV6-1	.	TRBJ2-7	CASSSIFSYEQYF
TRBV30	many	TRBJ1-2	CAWENWAGANYGYTF
TRBV2	many	TRBJ2-2	CASIPGLAGGNTGELFF
TRBV9	many	TRBJ1-6	CASSVAPDSNSPLHF
TRBV28	.	TRBJ1-1	CASRFRGARSTEAFF
TRBV28	many	TRBJ2-7	CASRVAGGSSYEQYF
TRBV12-3/TRBV12-4	.	TRBJ2-2	CASSPTGTQGTGELFF
TRBV11-1	many	TRBJ2-5	CASSSTGTADYF
TRBV6-1	once	TRBJ1-1	CASKIDRGTTEAFF
TRBV11-2	.	TRBJ2-5	CASSLSFLAEPQETQYF
TRBV11-2	many	TRBJ1-3	CASSLEGAGGYTIYF
TRBV5-1	.	TRBJ1-1	CASSFDATEGVPEAFF
TRBV7-2	many	TRBJ2-7	CASREGGGYEQYF
TRBV2	many	TRBJ2-7	CASSEADRAGEQYF
TRBV7-2	.	TRBJ1-6	CASSQRGFGNSPLHF
TRBV10-3	.	TRBJ2-5	CAISDLAGGQETQYF
TRBV4-1	many	TRBJ2-6	CASSQGVTPGRALANVLTF
TRBV5-1	.	TRBJ2-7	CASSEGPGTAYEQYF
TRBV24-1	.	TRBJ2-2	CATSDVDHTGELFF
TRBV3-1	many	TRBJ2-2	CASSQERDANTGELFF
TRBV6-1	.	TRBJ2-2	CASTPTSAPLTGELFF
TRBV11-3	many	TRBJ2-5	CASSLGVRLGGETQYF
TRBV24-1	many	TRBJ2-5	CATAAEQETQYF
TRBV7-2	medium-sized	TRBJ2-7	CASSYGLAGAYEQYF
TRBV12-3/TRBV12-4	few	TRBJ1-1	CASSLEGAGAFF
TRBV30	many	TRBJ2-5	CAWARGLAGETQYF
TRBV7-2	.	TRBJ2-5	CAGSLGVGDQETQYF